The 27 T cell receptor beta chains reported below all come from one sample, sequenced in a study of blood T cell repertoires in COVID-19. Here immunoSEQ multiplex PCR was the method, and the copy in TCRdb shows in-frame clones only, minus some. The sample lists about 100,000 clones; over 80% were seen once. The material sequenced was peripheral blood. Receptors originate from a man in his forties or fifties with active COVID-19.

V gene TRBV19 combines with J gene TRBJ1-5, with 7 bases that match TRBD1. V gave up 4 bases and J gave up 6 bases; unmatched junction bases: 6. CDR1 and CDR2 (germline): LNHDA, SQIVND (reference sequence). The CDR3 runs to 14 residues. This CDR3 is CASSTTGDPQPQHF. The CDR3 nucleotides read TGTGCCAGTAGTACCACAGGGGATCCTCAGCCCCAGCATTTT.

The V call is TRBV5-6, the J call TRBJ2-1; perhaps TRBD2 as D (6 bases). CDR1 and CDR2 (germline): SGHDT, YYEEEE. V lost 4 bases and J lost 9, with 17 bases in between. The CDR3 covers 14 residues. The chain's CDR3 is CASSLNPTRAEQFF. The DNA for the CDR3 is TGTGCCAGCAGCCTAAACCCGACTAGGGCTGAGCAGTTCTTC.

This chain connects TRBV6-6 to TRBJ2-7; 8 nucleotides line up with TRBD1. CDR1 is MNHNY and CDR2 is SVGAGI in the germline V gene (reference sequence). The ends lost 7 bases at V and 3 bases at J; junction bases unmatched: 5. This CDR3 region has 13 residues. The CDR3 nucleotides read TGTGCCAGCACAAGGACAGGGAACTACGAGCAGTACTTC. Encoded protein: CASTRTGNYEQYF.

The V and J genes are TRBV5-1 and TRBJ2-3; 7 bases align to TRBD1. The V and J ends lost 0 bases and 2 bases, in that order; junction bases with no gene match: 6. CDR3 length equals 16 residues. Germline V gene lookup returns CDR1 SGHRS and CDR2 YFSETQ. As DNA, the CDR3 is TGCGCCAGCAGCTTGGATGGACAGGCATTCACAGATACGCAGTATTTT. Residues: CASSLDGQAFTDTQYF.

The J gene is TRBJ2-1, the V gene TRBV24-1; 7 positions match TRBD2. Looked up from germline, CDR1 is KGHDR and CDR2 is SFDVKD. With V trimmed by 3 bases and J by 4 bases, 5 bases remained unmatched. The CDR3 runs to 15 residues. This CDR3 is CATSDPRGVYNEQFF. As DNA, the CDR3 is TGTGCCACCAGTGATCCTCGGGGGGTTTACAATGAGCAGTTCTTC.

The chain employs TRBV30 and TRBJ2-1, with a weak D call TRBD1 (5 bases). Germline CDR1 is GTSNPN and CDR2 is SVGIG (reference sequence). The CDR3 covers 12 residues. V was shortened by 1 base and J by 8 bases, with 9 bases between the two germline ends. This chain's CDR3 is CAWSARVDEQFF. In DNA, the CDR3 is TGTGCCTGGAGTGCCAGGGTCGATGAGCAGTTCTTC.

The chain has TRBV6-5 and TRBJ1-5; 9 bases fit TRBD1. The CDR3 length is 14 residues. Germline values: CDR1 MNHEY, CDR2 SVGAGI. The V and J ends lost 6 bases and 7 bases, in that order; junction bases with no gene match: 7. DNA of the CDR3: TGTGCCAGCAGACGGACAGGGGAGAGCCAGCCCCAGCATTTT. It yields the protein CASRRTGESQPQHF.

This clone has only one observation. V and J are TRBV11-2 and TRBJ1-4; tentative D call: TRBD1 (6 bases). Trimming stripped 7 bases from V and 7 bases from J, with 16 bases between. Germline V gene sequence: CDR1 SGHAT, CDR2 FQNNGV. This CDR3 comprises 14 residues. CDR3 sequence (DNA): TGTGCCAGCAAACAGGGAGGGGGAGGTGAAAAACTGTTTTTT. This translates into CASKQGGGGEKLFF. The variable domain in full, with the rest retrieved from reference TRBV11-2 and TRBJ1-4, is EAGVAQSPRYKIIEKRQSVAFWCNPISGHATLYWYQQILGQGPKLLIQFQNNGVVDDSQLPKDRFSAERLKGVDSTLKIQPAKLEDSAVYLCASKQGGGGEKLFFGSGTQLSVL.

V and J are TRBV20-1 and TRBJ1-2, with a tentative D call TRBD1 (5 bases). The germline V and J ends were trimmed by 3 bases and 8 bases, with 10 bases remaining between them. Germline V gives CDR1 DFQATT, CDR2 SNEGSKA (reference sequence). CDR3 length equals 11 residues. The CDR3 DNA reads TGCAGTGCTAGGTCGGGGGGAGGCTACACCTTC. Translation gives CSARSGGGYTF.

J is TRBJ2-3 and V is TRBV27, with D possibly matching TRBD2 (5 bases). The length of the CDR3 is 15 residues. Between the trimmed V and J ends, which lost 2 bases and 0 bases, there was a span of 9 bases. The germline V gene has CDR1 MNHEY and CDR2 SMNVEV (reference sequence). CDR3 sequence reads: CASSLIARSTDTQYF. The CDR3 DNA follows: TGTGCCAGCAGTTTAATAGCGCGGAGCACAGATACGCAGTATTTT.

Concerning this clone itself: Other nucleotide sequences from this sample produce the same CDR3. The V and J genes are TRBV12-3 or TRBV12-4 and TRBJ1-1; tentative D call: TRBD1 (6 bases). V was clipped by 0 bases and J by 5 bases, with 7 bases between them. The CDR3 consists of 13 residues. CDR3 sequence: CASSLAGGTEAFF. In DNA, the CDR3 is TGTGCCAGCAGTTTAGCAGGGGGTACTGAAGCTTTCTTT.

The chain joins TRBV19 to TRBJ1-5; D gene ambiguous. Trimming took 5 bases from V and 3 from J, leaving 5 bases between them. This CDR3 has 12 amino acids. CDR1 is LNHDA and CDR2 is SQIVND in the germline V gene (reference sequence). The CDR3 reads CASSQFNQPQHF. CDR3 in DNA: TGTGCCAGTAGTCAATTCAATCAGCCCCAGCATTTT.

The chain has TRBV9 and TRBJ2-1; D gene ambiguous. The V and J ends lost 0 bases and 7 bases respectively, with 2 bases between them. Germline V lookup: CDR1 SGDLS, CDR2 YYNGEE. The CDR3 is made up of 11 amino acids. The CDR3 sequence: CASSVANEQFF. DNA of the CDR3: TGTGCCAGCAGCGTAGCTAATGAGCAGTTCTTC.

This chain uses TRBV6-5 with TRBJ1-5; 8 bases map to TRBD1. Per the germline V gene, CDR1 is MNHEY and CDR2 is SVGAGI. The junction had 8 bases not matched to a gene; V was cut back by 6 bases and J by 4 bases. This CDR3 comprises 15 residues. In nucleotides, the CDR3 is TGTGCCAGCAGCAGTGGACAGGGATGGAATCAGCCCCAGCATTTT. This gives the protein CASSSGQGWNQPQHF.

V is TRBV19 and J is TRBJ1-1; 9 bases are a match to TRBD1. CDR1 is LNHDA, CDR2 SQIVND, per germline (reference sequence). CDR3 length: 13 residues. Trimming cost V 6 bases and J 4 bases; bases outside gene matches: 3. The CDR3 DNA follows: TGTGCCAGTAGCCAGACAGGGGGCACTGAAGCTTTCTTT. Amino acids: CASSQTGGTEAFF.

This clone was seen only a few times. The genes are TRBV19 and TRBJ2-1; 9 positions agree with TRBD2. Per the germline V gene, CDR1 is LNHDA and CDR2 is SQIVND (reference sequence). The J segment lost 7 bases and the V segment lost 0 bases, leaving 4 bases of the junction unmatched. The CDR3 totals 15 residues. CDR3 DNA: TGTGCCAGTAGTATAGAAGCGGGAGGATCAAATGAGCAGTTCTTC. Its translation is CASSIEAGGSNEQFF.

The rearrangement joins TRBV2 to TRBJ1-5; tentative D call: TRBD1 (6 bases). CDR1 SNHLY and CDR2 FYNNEI come from the germline V gene. This CDR3 has 15 amino acids. V lost 2 bases, J lost 0 bases, and 8 bases lay in between. The CDR3 loop is CASSEQDSSNQPQHF. For the CDR3, the DNA is TGTGCCAGCAGTGAACAGGACAGTAGCAATCAGCCCCAGCATTTT.

The V call is TRBV6-6, the J call TRBJ1-5; no reliable D call. The CDR3 has 12 amino acids. Germline CDR1 MNHNY, CDR2 SVGAGI (reference sequence). V was clipped by 2 bases and J by 5 bases, with 4 bases between them. In DNA, the CDR3 is TGTGCCAGCAGTTACCGGGATCAGCCCCAGCATTTT. Protein sequence: CASSYRDQPQHF.

The DNA of the CDR3 is TGTGCCAGCTCACCGCGGGGGGGGACCAATGATGAGCAGTTCTTC. It specifies CASSPRGGTNDEQFF. The chain joins TRBV18 to TRBJ2-1; 9 bases are shared with TRBD2. There are 15 residues in the CDR3. In germline, CDR1 is KGHSH, CDR2 LQKENI. Trimming cost V 3 bases and J 8 bases; bases outside gene matches: 8.

The chain links TRBV4-2 to TRBJ1-1; 7 nucleotides match TRBD1. This CDR3 is 15 amino acids long. The ends lost 1 base at V and 7 bases at J; junction bases unmatched: 9. Germline assignment: CDR1 LGHNA and CDR2 YNFKEQ. The CDR3 coding sequence is TGTGCCAGCAGCCAAGGGGGGACAGATGGCCGTGAAGCTTTCTTT. It is translated as CASSQGGTDGREAFF.

This clone was seen just once. The same CDR3 arises from other DNA sequences in this sample as well. The chain's CDR3 is CASSSGQGNTGELFF. The CDR3 DNA follows: TGTGCCAGCAGTTCGGGACAGGGAAACACCGGGGAGCTGTTTTTT. The rearrangement links TRBV28 to TRBJ2-2; TRBD1 matches 9 bases. In germline, CDR1 is MDHEN, CDR2 SYDVKM. The CDR3 length is 15 residues. V was pared by 4 bases and J by 2 bases, with 2 bases of the junction left unmatched.

This clone has only one observation. The chain joins TRBV2 to TRBJ2-1, with TRBD2 identical over 9 bases. Looked up from germline, CDR1 is SNHLY and CDR2 is FYNNEI. This CDR3 region has 15 residues. Trimming took 8 bases from V and 6 from J; bases not matched to a gene: 11. CDR3 in DNA: TGTGCCAGCCGCCTTGTGGCGGGAGGGGGCAATGAGCAGTTCTTC. Protein product: CASRLVAGGGNEQFF.

J is TRBJ2-5 and V is TRBV9, with 9 positions matching TRBD1. CDR1 is SGDLS, CDR2 YYNGEE, per germline. After removal of 2 bases from V and 1 base from J, the junction contained 6 bases not matched to a gene. The CDR3 contains 16 residues. The CDR3 coding sequence is TGTGCCAGCAGCGTTTCTCAGACAGGGGGCCAAGAGACCCAGTACTTC. This sequence encodes CASSVSQTGGQETQYF. Variable domain in full (rest from reference TRBV9 and TRBJ2-5): DSGVTQTPKHLITATGQRVTLRCSPRSGDLSVYWYQQSLDQGLQFLIQYYNGEERAKGNILERFSAQQFPDLHSELNLSSLELGDSALYFCASSVSQTGGQETQYFGPGTRLLVL.

This clone was detected a few times. The chain links TRBV28 to TRBJ2-3, with 16 bases matching TRBD2. Germline V gene lookup returns CDR1 MDHEN and CDR2 SYDVKM. The CDR3 totals 20 residues. The J segment lost 4 bases and the V segment lost 5 bases, leaving 15 bases of the junction unmatched. CDR3 sequence (DNA): TGTGCCAGCAGTCCTAGAGGTCTCGGGACTAGCGGGAGGGCCTCAGATACGCAGTATTTT. As protein: CASSPRGLGTSGRASDTQYF.

The chain is built from TRBV18 and TRBJ1-5, with a possible D match to TRBD1 (5 bases). Looked up from germline, CDR1 is KGHSH and CDR2 is LQKENI. The ends were cut back, 4 bases at V and 2 bases at J, with 15 bases in the middle. This CDR3 has 16 amino acids. CDR3 sequence: CASSLDPPGGNQPQHF. The DNA for the CDR3 is TGTGCCAGCTCACTGGACCCCCCGGGGGGCAATCAGCCCCAGCATTTT.

J is TRBJ2-4 and V is TRBV14; 13 positions match TRBD2. CDR3 length equals 19 residues. Per germline, CDR1 SGHDN and CDR2 FVKESK. Trimming took 4 bases from V and 5 from J; bases not matched to a gene: 14. The CDR3 DNA sequence: TGTGCCAGCAGCCCGGACCTACTAGCGGGGGGGGGTCGCCAAAACATTCAGTACTTC. Translating it yields CASSPDLLAGGGRQNIQYF.

With respect to this clone: Other DNA sequences of this sample code for an identical CDR3. The J gene is TRBJ2-2, the V gene TRBV28, with D perhaps matching TRBD2 (5 bases). This CDR3 contains 13 residues. Germline V gives CDR1 MDHEN, CDR2 SYDVKM. Trimming left V 2 bases short and J 4 bases short, with 5 bases between. The CDR3: CASSLGGTGELFF. In DNA form, the CDR3 reads TGTGCCAGCAGTTTAGGAGGCACCGGGGAGCTGTTTTTT.